This passage covers 27 T cell receptor beta chains from one sample sequenced in a study of identifying expanded T cells in peripheral blood. Libraries were prepared by immunoSEQ multiplex PCR; TCRdb keeps only in-frame clonotypes and omits some of them. Here the sample spans some 76,000 clones, under 90% being singletons. Input material: blood. The source of these receptors is a person between 18 and 69 years old in good health.

This clone was seen just once. The chain has TRBV9 and TRBJ2-1, with 11 bases fitting TRBD2. The CDR3 runs to 21 residues. Germline V gene data show CDR1 as SGDLS and CDR2 as YYNGEE. V lost 5 bases, J lost 0 bases, and 19 bases stayed unmatched. The CDR3 protein is CASSHGAGTSGAFSSYNEQFF. In nucleotides, the CDR3 is TGTGCCAGCAGTCACGGTGCCGGGACTAGCGGCGCTTTTAGCTCCTACAATGAGCAGTTCTTC. The full variable domain, its missing parts supplied by reference TRBV9 and TRBJ2-1, is DSGVTQTPKHLITATGQRVTLRCSPRSGDLSVYWYQQSLDQGLQFLIQYYNGEERAKGNILERFSAQQFPDLHSELNLSSLELGDSALYFCASSHGAGTSGAFSSYNEQFFGPGTRLTVL.

This clone occurred once. The chain employs TRBV11-2 and TRBJ1-1; D is uncertain. Deletions cut 6 bases from V and 1 base from J, with 12 bases between. Germline CDR1 and CDR2: SGHAT and FQNNGV. There are 14 residues in the CDR3. In DNA form, the CDR3 reads TGTGCCAGCAGTTCGCAGACTGGGAACACTGAAGCTTTCTTT. It yields the protein CASSSQTGNTEAFF.

The chain uses TRBV7-2 and TRBJ2-1; D may be TRBD2 (5 bases). Germline CDR1 is SGHTA and CDR2 is FQGNSA. The ends were cut back, 1 base at V and 15 bases at J, with 13 bases in the middle. The CDR3 is 12 amino acids. The CDR3 DNA reads TGTGCCAGCAGCTTAGATTGGCAGAGGGCGTTCTTC. This translates into CASSLDWQRAFF.

The chain carries TRBV6-5 and TRBJ2-7; TRBD2 aligns across 12 bases. The CDR3 totals 14 residues. Germline CDR1 and CDR2: MNHEY and SVGAGI. Trimming at V came to 6 bases and at J to 6 bases, leaving 6 bases not matched to a gene. This chain's CDR3 is CASRTSGSAGEQYF. The CDR3 DNA reads TGTGCCAGCAGGACTAGCGGGAGTGCGGGCGAGCAGTACTTC.

On this clone: Germline is not matched at one junction end, which may reflect a read error. The chain carries TRBV7-2 and TRBJ2-3; tentatively, D is TRBD2 (6 bases). In germline, CDR1 is SGHTA, CDR2 FQGNSA. This CDR3 has 13 amino acids. Here the CDR3 DNA reads TGTGCCAGCAGCTTAGGTATCCGGGGGTGGTTTGATTTT. It translates to CASSLGIRGWFDF.

This sequence joins TRBV12-5 and TRBJ2-1; 7 positions agree with TRBD1. Germline V lookup: CDR1 LGHNT, CDR2 FRNRAP. J gave up 0 bases and V 5 bases, and 4 bases lay outside the gene matches. The CDR3 has 15 residues. The CDR3 DNA sequence: TGTGCTAGTGGTCAAGGGGACAGCTCCTACAATGAGCAGTTCTTC. This encodes CASGQGDSSYNEQFF.

V is TRBV29-1 and J is TRBJ2-7; 8 bases align to TRBD1. The germline V gene has CDR1 SQVTM and CDR2 ANQGSEA. V was clipped by 4 bases and J by 5 bases; unmatched bases: 4. The length of the CDR3 is 12 residues. CDR3 in amino acids: CSVGTGSDEQYF. The CDR3 DNA is TGCAGCGTTGGGACAGGGAGTGACGAGCAGTACTTC.

This chain joins TRBV19 and TRBJ1-4; no reliable D call. CDR1 LNHDA and CDR2 SQIVND come from the germline V gene (reference sequence). Trimming left V 6 bases short and J 0 bases short, with 11 bases between. This CDR3 contains 15 residues. CDR3 amino acids: CASRRPTATNEKLFF. Here the CDR3 DNA reads TGTGCCAGTAGGAGGCCTACCGCAACTAATGAAAAACTGTTTTTT.

The chain joins TRBV6-5 to TRBJ2-6, with D unclear. The CDR3 is 14 residues long. V was pared by 0 bases and J by 3 bases, with 3 bases between. The germline gives CDR1 MNHEY, CDR2 SVGAGI. CDR3 nucleotides: TGTGCCAGCAGTTACTCGTATGGGGCCAACGTCCTGACTTTC. Its translation: CASSYSYGANVLTF.

The rearrangement joins TRBV23-1 to TRBJ2-3; unclear D gene. Being an ORF, TRBV23-1 has a function that is uncertain. Trimming removed 6 bases from V and 0 bases from J, with 10 bases in between. The CDR3 is made up of 14 amino acids. The DNA of the CDR3 is TGCGCCAGCAGGGAGCCCTCTAGCACAGATACGCAGTATTTT. Encoded protein: CASREPSSTDTQYF.

This chain connects TRBV15 to TRBJ1-2; D gene ambiguous. V was clipped by 1 base and J by 4 bases, with 10 bases between them. CDR3 length equals 14 residues. Germline V gene data show CDR1 as LNHNV and CDR2 as YYDKDF (reference sequence). CDR3 DNA sequence: TGTGCCACCAGCAGAGGAGAAGGGAGCTATGGCTACACCTTC. This sequence encodes CATSRGEGSYGYTF.

The rearrangement joins TRBV4-1 to TRBJ2-7; possibly TRBD1 for D (5 bases). V was pared by 6 bases and J by 7 bases, with 22 bases between. CDR3 length: 15 residues. Germline CDR1 is MGHRA and CDR2 is YSYEKL. CDR3 residues: CASSHGAGQPGEQYF. The CDR3 DNA sequence: TGCGCCAGCAGTCATGGCGCAGGACAACCAGGGGAGCAGTACTTC.

This clone was seen just once. V is TRBV7-2 and J is TRBJ1-1; a possible D gene is TRBD1 (6 bases). Trimming stripped 3 bases from V and 0 bases from J, with 14 bases between. The CDR3 spans 16 residues. Germline V gene lookup returns CDR1 SGHTA and CDR2 FQGNSA. The CDR3 nucleotides read TGTGCCAGCAGCTTCAGGACAGCTTCCATGAACACTGAAGCTTTCTTT. Protein product: CASSFRTASMNTEAFF.

This rearrangement joins TRBV5-4 to TRBJ1-2; D possibly corresponds to TRBD1 (5 bases). The CDR3 has 14 residues. The V gene lost 1 base and the J gene lost 0 bases, with 7 bases spanning the gap. CDR1 is SGHNT, CDR2 YYREEE, per germline (reference sequence). As DNA, the CDR3 is TGTGCCAGCAGCTTGTCGGGGGCTAACTATGGCTACACCTTC. Protein sequence: CASSLSGANYGYTF.

The chain has TRBV13 and TRBJ2-5; the match to TRBD1 covers 7 bases. CDR3 size: 14 residues. CDR1 and CDR2 (germline): PRHDT, FYEKMQ (reference sequence). V lost 8 bases and J lost 5; bases outside the gene matches: 11. The CDR3 coding sequence is TGTGCCAGCGCCTTGGACAGGCGCGGGGAGACCCAGTACTTC. Amino acid sequence: CASALDRRGETQYF. Together with reference TRBV13 and TRBJ2-5, the CDR3 gives the full variable domain: AAGVIQSPRHLIKEKRETATLKCYPIPRHDTVYWYQQGPGQDPQFLISFYEKMQSDKGSIPDRFSAQQFSDYHSELNMSSLELGDSALYFCASALDRRGETQYFGPGTRLLVL.

This chain links TRBV11-2 with TRBJ1-1; D remains unclear. The CDR3 consists of 13 residues. CDR1 and CDR2 (germline): SGHAT, FQNNGV. Trimming removed 1 base from V and 0 bases from J, with 3 bases in between. CDR3 nucleotides: TGTGCCAGCAGCTTAGTATTGAACACTGAAGCTTTCTTT. This encodes CASSLVLNTEAFF.

This clone came up once. The V call is TRBV11-2, the J call TRBJ2-7, with D possibly being TRBD2 (5 bases). The CDR3 length is 11 residues. V lost 3 bases and J lost 7, with 7 bases in between. The V gene's germline CDR1 is SGHAT and CDR2 FQNNGV. The CDR3 DNA follows: TGTGCCAGCAGCTTCCCGGGGGAGCAGTACTTC. Translation: CASSFPGEQYF.

This clone came up once. The V gene is TRBV27, the J gene TRBJ1-2, with TRBD1 as a possible D gene (6 bases). The CDR3 covers 16 residues. V was shortened by 0 bases and J by 3 bases, with 14 bases between the two germline ends. The V gene's germline CDR1 is MNHEY and CDR2 SMNVEV (reference sequence). The CDR3 DNA reads as TGTGCCAGCAGTTTATCTCCGAGGACAGAGTACTATGGCTACACCTTC. The encoded protein is CASSLSPRTEYYGYTF.

The chain is built from TRBV6-6 and TRBJ2-7; perhaps TRBD2 as D (6 bases). Trimming pared 6 bases from V and 0 bases from J, leaving 9 bases between. The CDR3 consists of 13 residues. Germline assignment: CDR1 MNHNY and CDR2 SVGAGI (reference sequence). CDR3 nucleotides: TGTGCCAGCAGAGTGGGACTCTCCTACGAGCAGTACTTC. Translating it yields CASRVGLSYEQYF.

The chain links TRBV2 to TRBJ1-1; 7 positions agree with TRBD1. In germline, CDR1 is SNHLY, CDR2 FYNNEI. V shed 7 bases, J shed 4 bases, and the junction held 6 bases outside the gene matches. The CDR3 covers 13 residues. The CDR3 nucleotides are TGTGCCAGCAAGCGACAGGGAGGCACTGAAGCTTTCTTT. Its protein product is CASKRQGGTEAFF.

The CDR3 region has the DNA TGCAGCGCAATAACCACGCAGTTCTTC. Translated: CSAITTQFF. V is TRBV29-1 and J is TRBJ2-1; D is unresolved. The CDR3 extends over 9 amino acids. Trimming removed 7 bases at V and 12 bases at J, with 10 bases between. The V gene's germline CDR1 is SQVTM and CDR2 ANQGSEA.

This chain connects TRBV7-2 to TRBJ1-3; the D is unclear. V lost 1 base and J lost 1, with 17 bases in between. This CDR3 is built from 18 residues. Germline CDR1 and CDR2: SGHTA and FQGNSA. The CDR3, as DNA: TGTGCCAGCAGCTTAGGGCCCGGGAGTGGGTTATCTGGAAACACCATATATTTT. Encoded protein: CASSLGPGSGLSGNTIYF. The entire variable domain, with the rest obtained from reference TRBV7-2 and TRBJ1-3, is as follows: GAGVSQSPSNKVTEKGKDVELRCDPISGHTALYWYRQSLGQGLEFLIYFQGNSAPDKSGLPSDRFSAERTGGSVSTLTIQRTQQEDSAVYLCASSLGPGSGLSGNTIYFGEGSWLTVV.

This chain connects TRBV15 to TRBJ2-3; D ambiguous. Trimming stripped 5 bases from V and 6 bases from J, with 15 bases between. Per germline, CDR1 LNHNV and CDR2 YYDKDF (reference sequence). The CDR3 contains 14 residues. CDR3 region: CATSSRPLYDTQYF. CDR3 sequence (DNA): TGTGCCACCAGCTCCCGTCCCTTATACGATACGCAGTATTTT.

The chain uses TRBV20-1 and TRBJ1-1; D remains unclear. The CDR3 contains 11 residues. Germline CDR1 reads DFQATT; CDR2 reads SNEGSKA (reference sequence). V lost 6 bases and J lost 6, with 11 bases in between. CDR3 amino acids: CSAPRASEAFF. CDR3 nucleotides: TGCAGTGCCCCGCGGGCTTCTGAAGCTTTCTTT.

The chain uses TRBV7-9 and TRBJ2-6; TRBD2 matches at 7 bases. V lost 5 bases to trimming and J lost 2 bases; unmatched junction nucleotides: 3. The length of the CDR3 is 15 residues. Germline CDR1 is SEHNR and CDR2 is FQNEAQ (reference sequence). The CDR3 loop reads CASSRGGAGANVLTF. The CDR3 DNA sequence: TGTGCCAGCAGCCGTGGGGGGGCTGGGGCCAACGTCCTGACTTTC.

A single count supports this clone. The V call is TRBV7-8, the J call TRBJ2-3; 9 bases match TRBD2. The V segment lost 2 bases and the J segment 4 bases; nucleotides outside the gene matches: 4. This CDR3 has 15 amino acids. CDR1 SGHVS and CDR2 FQNEAQ come from the germline V gene. CDR3 bases: TGTGCCAGCAGCTTACGCGGGAGGGGAGCAGATACGCAGTATTTT. It translates to CASSLRGRGADTQYF. Full variable domain (remainder filled in from reference TRBV7-8 and TRBJ2-3): GAGVSQSPRYKVAKRGQDVALRCDPISGHVSLFWYQQALGQGPEFLTYFQNEAQLDKSGLPSDRFFAERPEGSVSTLKIQRTQQEDSAVYLCASSLRGRGADTQYFGPGTRLTVL.

This chain links TRBV7-9 with TRBJ2-1, with D unclear. The CDR3 has 12 residues. V lost 1 base and J lost 12, with 10 bases in between. CDR1 is SEHNR and CDR2 is FQNEAQ in the germline V gene (reference sequence). The CDR3 is CASSLDTVGQFF. The DNA of the CDR3 is TGTGCCAGCAGCTTAGATACAGTCGGGCAGTTCTTC.